This note documents a single T cell receptor (beta chain) sequence. As yet, its antigen is unknown. These data originate in a study of cytomegalovirus exposure and HLA in healthy donors. The J segment lost 0 bases and the V segment lost 4 bases, leaving 8 bases of the junction unmatched. Germline V CDR1 and CDR2: MNHNS, SASEGT. This CDR3 is 19 amino acids long. Primers included in the PCR were 60 Vbeta and 13 Jbeta primers. Sequenced by immunoSEQ multiplex PCR; TCRdb stores in-frame clones only, minus some. The sample consists of around 160,000 clones, 65% to 85% of them appearing once. Study findings and constraints: It was approximately 150 TCR beta chains that were listed as cytomegalovirus-associated. Upon later analysis, TCR association rates were observed to vary by HLA locus, being highest for DRB1 and lowest for HLA-C. Clonal expansion was found to be greater in HLA-associated TCR beta chains than in equally common others in a later analysis. Productive rates of about 90% or about 30% were seen for most TCR beta V segments in an earlier analysis.

Sequenced material: PBMCs. The source of this sequence is a woman aged 40 to 50 in good health and CMV-seropositive. This sequence joins TRBV6-1 and TRBJ2-6; 11 bases match TRBD2. DNA of the CDR3: TGTGCCAGCAGTGGACCAGGGACTAGCGGATTCTCTGGGGCCAACGTCCTGACTTTC. It translates to CASSGPGTSGFSGANVLTF.